These 8 T cell receptor beta chains originate from one sample sequenced in a study of T cells in Graves' hyperthyroidism and ophthalmopathy. TCR beta CDR3 region amplification was performed from RNA transcripts. With the HTBI primer set, the TCR CDR3 went through a first round of RT-PCR. MiXCR was run by TCRdb on the multiplex PCR reads, yielding one entry per CDR3 protein. This table has hundreds of thousands of distinct CDR3 sequences, roughly 15% appearing once. Material for sequencing was blood. The receptors were sampled from a woman in her fifties or sixties with Graves' ophthalmopathy.

This clonotype was detected ten times or more. The V call is TRBV13, the J call TRBJ2-7; no firm D call. The CDR3 spans 15 residues. V lost 0 bases and J 0 bases, leaving 9 bases between the germline ends. CDR1 PRHDT and CDR2 FYEKMQ come from the germline V gene (reference sequence). The CDR3 nucleotides read TGTGCCAGCAGCTTAGGGACGGGCAGCTCCTACGAGCAGTACTTC. Translation: CASSLGTGSSYEQYF.

The table lists this clonotype with many counts. The genes are TRBV28 and TRBJ2-1, with D perhaps TRBD1 (6 bases). Germline CDR1 is MDHEN and CDR2 is SYDVKM. This CDR3 has 14 amino acids. V dropped 7 bases and J dropped 2 bases, with 12 bases sitting between them. The CDR3 DNA is TGTGCCAGCACCCAGACAGGAGCCTACAATGAGCAGTTCTTC. Its protein is CASTQTGAYNEQFF.

This clonotype turned up a few times. V is TRBV12-5 and J is TRBJ1-2; D gene ambiguous. This CDR3 has 14 residues. Germline V gives CDR1 LGHNT, CDR2 FRNRAP. V lost 0 bases, J lost 2 bases, and 7 bases lay in between. As DNA, the CDR3 is TGTGCTAGTGGTTTGGTTCCAGCAAACTATGGCTACACCTTC. It is translated as CASGLVPANYGYTF. Based on the CDR3 plus reference TRBV12-5 and TRBJ1-2, the full variable domain is DARVTQTPRHKVTEMGQEVTMRCQPILGHNTVFWYRQTMMQGLELLAYFRNRAPLDDSGMPKDRFSAEMPDATLATLKIQPSEPRDSAVYFCASGLVPANYGYTFGSGTRLTVV.

This chain joins TRBV14 and TRBJ1-4, with D possibly being TRBD1 (5 bases). The CDR3 consists of 15 residues. Germline V gene lookup returns CDR1 SGHDN and CDR2 FVKESK. Trimming cost V 4 bases and J 5 bases, with 14 bases left between them. CDR3 amino acids: CASSPGSHGNEKLFF. Here the CDR3 DNA reads TGTGCCAGCAGCCCAGGGAGTCATGGGAATGAAAAACTGTTTTTT. The variable domain in full, with the rest retrieved from reference TRBV14 and TRBJ1-4, is EAGVTQFPSHSVIEKGQTVTLRCDPISGHDNLYWYRRVMGKEIKFLLHFVKESKQDESGMPNNRFLAERTGGTYSTLKVQPAELEDSGVYFCASSPGSHGNEKLFFGSGTQLSVL.

J is TRBJ2-7 and V is TRBV11-1; TRBD2 aligns across 8 bases. This CDR3 has 16 residues. Germline V gives CDR1 SGHAT, CDR2 FQDESV (reference sequence). Germline trimming cut 5 bases from V and 2 bases from J; bases unmatched to any gene: 11. The CDR3 coding sequence is TGTGCCAGCAGCCAGCCGGGACTAGTAGACGCCTACGAGCAGTACTTC. Translated: CASSQPGLVDAYEQYF.

This clonotype was observed a few times. The chain couples TRBV2 to TRBJ1-5, with D possibly being TRBD1 (6 bases). CDR1 is SNHLY, CDR2 FYNNEI, per germline. The length of the CDR3 is 16 residues. The ends were cut back, 6 bases at V and 1 base at J, with 16 bases in the middle. The CDR3 DNA reads TGTGCCAGCAGGACCCGGGGGCGGGGAAGCAATCAGCCCCAGCATTTT. Protein: CASRTRGRGSNQPQHF.

This clonotype showed up many times. This chain uses TRBV20-1 with TRBJ2-1; a weak D match, TRBD2 (6 bases). Germline V gene sequence: CDR1 DFQATT, CDR2 SNEGSKA (reference sequence). The CDR3 has 14 residues. The V and J ends lost 6 bases and 5 bases respectively, with 17 bases between them. The CDR3 spells CSAVGRERNNEQFF. CDR3 bases: TGCAGTGCGGTGGGACGGGAGCGAAACAATGAGCAGTTCTTC.

This chain links TRBV3-1 with TRBJ2-7, with 9 bases lining up with TRBD2. The CDR3 length is 16 residues. Germline CDR1 and CDR2: LGHDT and YNNKEL (reference sequence). V shed 0 bases, J shed 5 bases, and the junction held 8 bases outside the gene matches. As DNA, the CDR3 is TGTGCCAGCAGCCAAGATTTGGCTAGCGGGATTAACGAGCAGTACTTC. This codes for CASSQDLASGINEQYF.